The rows below give T cell receptor beta chains drawn from one sample of a study of T-cell reconstitution after alpha-beta-depleted transplantation in children. TCRdb reanalysed the PCR reads using MiXCR and keeps one entry per CDR3 protein. The data hold approximately 85,000 distinct CDR3 sequences, with 11% to 15% observed a single time. Specimen: PBMCs, mostly from graft donor cells, collected 180 days after TCRalphabeta/CD19-depleted stem cell transplant. Receptors were obtained from a male patient aged 2-15 years who had a stem cell transplant for acute lymphoblastic leukemia, so the T cells may come from the graft donor. Both conserved end residues are part of each CDR3. A D gene is named only where the DNA matches it firmly. Expanded clones get a size class; other rows say once, few or many, or leave the size out.

v_call	j_call	d_call	clone_size	cdr3_nt	cdr3_aa
TRBV24-1	TRBJ2-5	.	few	TGTGCCACCAGTGACCCGTCCAGTTTGGAGACCCAGTACTTC	CATSDPSSLETQYF
TRBV5-1	TRBJ1-1	.	.	TGCGCCAGCAGAGGGTTGGGGGGAGGATGGACTGAAGCTTTCTTT	CASRGLGGGWTEAFF
TRBV6-5	TRBJ1-1	TRBD1	few	TGTGCCAGCAGTTACGGGAGAGGGGGCGCTTTCTTT	CASSYGRGGAFF
TRBV7-6	TRBJ2-5	.	.	TGTGCCAGCAGTTGGGGGTTAGGGGAGACCCAGTACTTC	CASSWGLGETQYF
TRBV30	TRBJ1-4	.	.	TGTGCCTGGAGTGTACCGGCGTCAACTAATGAAAAACTGTTTTTT	CAWSVPASTNEKLFF
TRBV9	TRBJ2-1	.	few	TGTGCCAGCAGCCCTCCGACTAGGGTGAATGAGCAGTTCTTC	CASSPPTRVNEQFF
TRBV5-5	TRBJ1-1	TRBD1	.	TGTGCCAGCAGCTTGAACTTTGTAGGGGCAGGGGGGACTGAAGCTTTCTTT	CASSLNFVGAGGTEAFF
TRBV7-2	TRBJ2-7	TRBD1	.	TGTGCCAGCAGCTTCCGGGACAGGGGACCCTACGAGCAGTACTTC	CASSFRDRGPYEQYF
TRBV5-6	TRBJ1-2	.	few	TGTGCCAGCACCTTGGGGGGTAGCTACACCTTC	CASTLGGSYTF
TRBV5-6	TRBJ2-2	TRBD1	few	TGTGCCAGCAGCTTGGTGGACAGGGACCCGAACACCGGGGAGCTGTTTTTT	CASSLVDRDPNTGELFF
TRBV6-1	TRBJ1-1	.	.	TGTGCCAGCAGTCCCAGTCGGGGAGAAGGCACTGAAGCTTTCTTT	CASSPSRGEGTEAFF
TRBV6-5	TRBJ1-3	.	many	TGTGCCAGCGGCAGGGAAAGGAACACCATATATTTT	CASGRERNTIYF
TRBV7-2	TRBJ2-3	.	few	TGTGCCAGCAAGCTGGGGGGAGGCCGGAGCACAGATACGCAGTATTTT	CASKLGGGRSTDTQYF
TRBV7-2	TRBJ2-1	TRBD1	many	TGTGCCAGCAGCTTAACGTCGGGACAGGGGGTAAATGAGCAGTTCTTC	CASSLTSGQGVNEQFF
TRBV28	TRBJ2-2	.	.	TGTGCCAGCGCCGTTCAGGGTTACACCGGGGAGCCGTTTTTT	CASAVQGYTGEPFF
TRBV15	TRBJ2-5	.	.	TGTGCCACCAGCAGGACCCTTAGGAGGGCCCAAGAGACCCAGTACTTC	CATSRTLRRAQETQYF
TRBV7-2	TRBJ2-7	.	many	TGTGCCAGCAGCTTCCAAGCGTCAGGGTCTATTCCGTACGAGCAGTACTTC	CASSFQASGSIPYEQYF
TRBV11-1	TRBJ2-5	TRBD2	.	TGTGCCAGCAGCTTAACCACTAGCGGGGGCCCTCCGGGAGGGACCCAGTACTTC	CASSLTTSGGPPGGTQYF
TRBV7-3	TRBJ2-4	TRBD2	few	TGTGCCAGCAGCCCAAGCGGGACGCTAGCCAAAAACATTCAGTACTTC	CASSPSGTLAKNIQYF
TRBV4-3	TRBJ1-1	.	.	TGCGCCAGCAGCCGGGTCGGTGGAGCGTACACTGAAGCTTTCTTT	CASSRVGGAYTEAFF
TRBV28	TRBJ2-7	.	.	TGTGCCAGCAGTTTAGGAAGGAGCAACTCCTACGAGCAGTACTTC	CASSLGRSNSYEQYF
TRBV18	TRBJ2-6	.	.	TGTGCCAGCTCAAGACCGGGAAAGCTTGGGGCCAACGTCCTGACTTTC	CASSRPGKLGANVLTF
TRBV4-3	TRBJ2-2	TRBD1	many	TGCGCCAGCAGCCAAGAAAGGGGGCGAAGGACCGGGGAGCTGTTTTTT	CASSQERGRRTGELFF
TRBV5-6	TRBJ2-6	.	many	TGTGCCAGCAGCTGGGGAAGCTCTGGGGCCAACGTCCTGACTTTC	CASSWGSSGANVLTF
TRBV5-1	TRBJ1-4	.	few	TGCGCCAGCAGCTCGCAAACAAATGAAAAACTGTTTTTT	CASSSQTNEKLFF
TRBV6-6	TRBJ2-7	.	many	TGTGCCAGCAGTTACTTCCTCCGCGAGCAGTACTTC	CASSYFLREQYF
TRBV20-1	TRBJ1-1	.	few	TGCAGTGCTAGAGAGGGGACTGAAGCTTTCTTT	CSAREGTEAFF
TRBV28	TRBJ2-3	TRBD1	.	TGTGCCAGCAGTTTCGAGGGGGCGCGAAGATTTACGCAGTATTTT	CASSFEGARRFTQYF
TRBV7-8	TRBJ1-5	TRBD1	few	TGTGCCAGCAGCCGACAGGGGTCCCAGCCCCAGCATTTT	CASSRQGSQPQHF
TRBV5-1	TRBJ1-1	.	few	TGCGCCAGCAGCTTGGACGGGACCCTCCGGACTGAAGCTTTCTTT	CASSLDGTLRTEAFF
TRBV7-6	TRBJ1-2	.	.	TGTGCCAGCAGCCCGTCCCCTCTCTATGGCTACACCTTC	CASSPSPLYGYTF
TRBV7-2	TRBJ2-5	.	few	TGTGCCAGCAGCACCAGAGAGACCCAGTACTTC	CASSTRETQYF
TRBV10-3	TRBJ2-4	.	few	TGTGCCATCAGGGACAGTACCCTAGCCAAAAACATTCAGTACTTC	CAIRDSTLAKNIQYF
TRBV5-8	TRBJ2-1	.	.	TGTGCCAGCAGCTTTGGACGGGTAGGTGAGCAGTTCTTC	CASSFGRVGEQFF
TRBV12-3/TRBV12-4	TRBJ2-5	TRBD2	many	TGTGCCAGCACCAAAAGGACTAGCGGACAAGAGACCCAGTACTTC	CASTKRTSGQETQYF
TRBV7-9	TRBJ2-1	.	.	TGTGCCAGCAGCTTTAGCCGGCGGGCCAGCTCCTACAATGAGCAGTTCTTC	CASSFSRRASSYNEQFF
TRBV12-3/TRBV12-4	TRBJ2-3	TRBD2	.	TGTGCCAGCAGCAAACTAGCGGGGCCAGATACGCAGTATTTT	CASSKLAGPDTQYF
TRBV7-3	TRBJ1-6	.	few	TGTGCCAGCAGCCCCTGGGATTCACCCCTCCACTTT	CASSPWDSPLHF
TRBV10-3	TRBJ1-5	.	few	TGTGCCATCAGTGAGGGGGACGAGGTCAATCAGCCCCAGCATTTT	CAISEGDEVNQPQHF
TRBV5-1	TRBJ2-1	TRBD2	.	TGCGCCAGCAGCCCCCCGGTACGTAGCGGGGGGGCAGGGGAGCAGTTCTTC	CASSPPVRSGGAGEQFF
TRBV7-9	TRBJ2-5	.	many	TGTGCCAGCAGTTTGCAGGGCCAAGAGACCCAGTACTTC	CASSLQGQETQYF
TRBV28	TRBJ1-2	.	few	TGTGCCAGCAGTTTAGGCCGGGGCTACACCTTC	CASSLGRGYTF
TRBV6-5	TRBJ2-5	TRBD2	.	TGTGCCAGCAGTTTAGCGGGAGGGGAGCAAGAGACCCAGTACTTC	CASSLAGGEQETQYF
TRBV12-3/TRBV12-4	TRBJ2-1	.	many	TGTGCCAGCAGCTACAATATTGAGCAGTTCTTC	CASSYNIEQFF
TRBV20-1	TRBJ2-3	.	many	TGCAGTGCTAGAAGGGGGAAGGGCGATACGCAGTATTTT	CSARRGKGDTQYF
TRBV12-3/TRBV12-4	TRBJ2-1	TRBD2	few	TGTGCCAGCACCAGGACTAGTAGGCATGAGCAGTTCTTC	CASTRTSRHEQFF
TRBV12-3/TRBV12-4	TRBJ2-5	.	few	TGTGCCAGCAGCCCTTCCCCGACGGGACCTAAAGAGACCCAGTACTTC	CASSPSPTGPKETQYF
TRBV15	TRBJ2-1	.	.	TGTGCCACCAGCAGAGAAGGGACTCTTAAGGTCAATGAGCAGTTCTTC	CATSREGTLKVNEQFF
TRBV24-1	TRBJ1-5	TRBD1	.	TGTGCCACCAGTGACCCCGGACAGGGGTTCAATCAGCCCCAGCATTTT	CATSDPGQGFNQPQHF
TRBV24-1	TRBJ2-1	.	.	TGTGCCACCAGTGATGCCACAGGGAACTCCTACAATGAGCAGTTCTTC	CATSDATGNSYNEQFF
TRBV27	TRBJ2-7	TRBD2	.	TGTGCCAGCAGTGAGGGGCTCCGACTAGCTGGCTACGAGCAGTACTTC	CASSEGLRLAGYEQYF
TRBV28	TRBJ2-7	.	few	TGTGCCAGCAGTTTAAGGCCCATGGTTGAGCAGTACTTC	CASSLRPMVEQYF